Presented here are 18 T cell receptor beta chains from one specimen sequenced in a study of neoadjuvant nivolumab and ipilimumab in lung cancer. Generated by immunoSEQ multiplex PCR, the TCRdb table keeps only in-frame clones and is missing some. The repertoire includes 39,000 or so clones, roughly 87% of them detected once, and 3.3% sits in the top ten. Sequenced material: peripheral blood, taken before neoadjuvant nivolumab, alone or with ipilimumab. The receptors shown here come from an adult with non-small cell lung cancer.

This sequence joins TRBV5-1 and TRBJ2-5; D remains unclear. There are 13 residues in the CDR3. The V end lost 4 bases, the J end lost 1 base, and 8 bases lay between the germline ends. Germline CDR1 reads SGHRS; CDR2 reads YFSETQ. The CDR3 loop reads CASSASPQETQYF. For the CDR3, the DNA is TGCGCCAGCAGCGCAAGCCCCCAAGAGACCCAGTACTTC.

This sequence joins TRBV7-2 and TRBJ2-7; 10 nucleotides match TRBD2. The CDR3 is made up of 17 amino acids. With V trimmed by 0 bases and J by 2 bases, 7 bases remained unmatched. Germline lookup yields CDR1 SGHTA and CDR2 FQGNSA. The DNA of the CDR3 is TGTGCCAGCAGCTTAGCGTCTTGGCTAGCGGGAGCCTACGAGCAGTACTTC. Amino acids: CASSLASWLAGAYEQYF.

This clone was detected once. The CDR3 sequence: CASTTGVFTDTQYF. CDR3 nucleotides: TGTGCCAGCACTACCGGGGTATTCACAGATACGCAGTATTTT. J is TRBJ2-3 and V is TRBV27, with a possible D match to TRBD2 (5 bases). Trimming pared 7 bases from V and 2 bases from J, leaving 13 bases between. This CDR3 region has 14 residues. CDR1 and CDR2 from the germline V gene are MNHEY and SMNVEV (reference sequence).

The gene calls are TRBV5-1 and TRBJ1-2; TRBD1 matches 9 bases. The V gene's germline CDR1 is SGHRS and CDR2 YFSETQ. Losses at the gene ends were 4 bases for V and 6 bases for J; bases not matched to a gene: 10. The CDR3 contains 15 residues. The CDR3 bases are TGCGCCAGCAGCCTGGGACAGGGTACCAGTGATGGCTACACCTTC. Translated, it gives CASSLGQGTSDGYTF.

This chain joins TRBV5-6 and TRBJ2-7, with 8 bases matching TRBD2. There are 15 residues in the CDR3. Germline trimming cut 4 bases from V and 3 bases from J; bases unmatched to any gene: 9. Per germline, CDR1 SGHDT and CDR2 YYEEEE. The DNA of the CDR3 is TGTGCCAGCAGCCCGAGCGGGAGTTTGGGCTACGAGCAGTACTTC. This translates into CASSPSGSLGYEQYF.

This clone appeared a single time. J is TRBJ2-1 and V is TRBV10-3; unclear D gene. Germline CDR1 and CDR2: ENHRY and SYGVKD. This CDR3 has 13 amino acids. The germline V and J ends were trimmed by 5 bases and 3 bases, with 8 bases remaining between them. The CDR3 DNA reads TGTGCCATCAGTAGGCCCCTCTACAATGAGCAGTTCTTC. The encoded protein is CAISRPLYNEQFF.

This clone showed up just once. This chain connects TRBV7-9 to TRBJ2-7; D unclear. CDR1 SEHNR and CDR2 FQNEAQ come from the germline V gene (reference sequence). The ends were cut back, 6 bases at V and 3 bases at J, with 6 bases in the middle. This CDR3 has 11 amino acids. CDR3 bases: TGTGCCAGCAGTGGGTACTACGAGCAGTACTTC. Residues: CASSGYYEQYF.

The V and J genes are TRBV7-9 and TRBJ2-7; D ambiguous. Germline V CDR1 and CDR2: SEHNR, FQNEAQ (reference sequence). V lost 7 bases to trimming and J lost 4 bases, with 11 bases between them. The CDR3 sequence is 12 residues long. In nucleotides, the CDR3 is TGTGCCAGCACCATATCGGAATACGAGCAGTACTTC. Translating gives CASTISEYEQYF.

The J gene is TRBJ2-1, the V gene TRBV11-2; 8 positions match TRBD2. V trimming: 5 bases; J trimming: 3 bases; junction bases outside the gene matches: 12. The CDR3 spans 17 residues. Germline V gives CDR1 SGHAT, CDR2 FQNNGV. CDR3 bases: TGTGCCAGCAGCAACCCGGGGGGGGGATCGAGCTACAATGAGCAGTTCTTC. It is translated as CASSNPGGGSSYNEQFF.

The V gene is TRBV7-8, the J gene TRBJ2-1, with D maybe TRBD2 (5 bases). This CDR3 has 14 amino acids. Per germline, CDR1 SGHVS and CDR2 FQNEAQ. The ends were cut back, 7 bases at V and 1 base at J, with 11 bases in the middle. Written as DNA, the CDR3 is TGTGCCAGCACGGACTCGCGATCCTACAATGAGCAGTTCTTC. It is translated as CASTDSRSYNEQFF. The variable domain in full, with the rest retrieved from reference TRBV7-8 and TRBJ2-1, is GAGVSQSPRYKVAKRGQDVALRCDPISGHVSLFWYQQALGQGPEFLTYFQNEAQLDKSGLPSDRFFAERPEGSVSTLKIQRTQQEDSAVYLCASTDSRSYNEQFFGPGTRLTVL.

V gene TRBV7-8 combines with J gene TRBJ1-1; D is possibly TRBD1 (5 bases). Trimming shortened V by 8 bases and J by 2 bases, and 18 bases separated the two germline ends. Per germline, CDR1 SGHVS and CDR2 FQNEAQ. The CDR3 contains 15 residues. CDR3 nucleotides: TGTGCCAGCTCCCCGGTCCGACAGACAAACACTGAAGCTTTCTTT. Encoded protein: CASSPVRQTNTEAFF.

The chain recombines TRBV28 with TRBJ2-5; D unresolved. Germline CDR1 MDHEN, CDR2 SYDVKM. V was trimmed by 8 bases and J by 4 bases, leaving 8 bases between them. The CDR3 sequence is 11 residues long. CDR3 region: CASSASETQYF. The CDR3, as DNA: TGTGCCAGCTCCGCATCAGAGACCCAGTACTTC. Looking up the rest from reference TRBV28 and TRBJ2-5 gives the full variable domain: DVKVTQSSRYLVKRTGEKVFLECVQDMDHENMFWYRQDPGLGLRLIYFSYDVKMKEKGDIPEGYSVSREKKERFSLILESASTNQTSMYLCASSASETQYFGPGTRLLVL.

J is TRBJ1-1 and V is TRBV19, with D uncertain. Germline assignment: CDR1 LNHDA and CDR2 SQIVND (reference sequence). The CDR3 runs 11 residues. V was clipped by 7 bases and J by 4 bases, with 7 bases between them. CDR3 region: CASTLFTEAFF. The CDR3 DNA follows: TGTGCCAGTACTTTGTTCACTGAAGCTTTCTTT.

The rearrangement uses TRBV28 and TRBJ2-5; 11 bases match TRBD2. Germline CDR1 is MDHEN and CDR2 is SYDVKM. The trim removed 6 bases at V and 4 bases at J, leaving 7 bases unmatched. The CDR3 totals 15 residues. CDR3 in amino acids: CASSQTSGRGETQYF. CDR3 bases: TGTGCCAGCAGCCAAACTAGCGGGAGAGGAGAGACCCAGTACTTC.

CDR3 in DNA: TGTGCCAGCAGCTATTACGGGACAGGGGTTACTGAAGCTTTCTTT. Translated, it gives CASSYYGTGVTEAFF. This chain connects TRBV7-9 to TRBJ1-1, with 10 bases identical to TRBD1. Germline-derived CDR1 and CDR2 are SEHNR and FQNEAQ (reference sequence). Trimming at V came to 4 bases and at J to 5 bases, leaving 7 bases not matched to a gene. The CDR3 length is 15 residues.

The chain combines TRBV28 with TRBJ2-1, with 8 bases matching TRBD1. The CDR3 loop spans 15 amino acids. Trimming cost V 6 bases and J 6 bases; bases outside gene matches: 10. Per germline, CDR1 MDHEN and CDR2 SYDVKM. For the CDR3, the DNA is TGTGCCAGCAGGGCCCATAGCACAGGGGGCAATGAGCAGTTCTTC. Its protein is CASRAHSTGGNEQFF. The full variable domain, in which reference TRBV28 and TRBJ2-1 provide the parts outside the CDR3, is DVKVTQSSRYLVKRTGEKVFLECVQDMDHENMFWYRQDPGLGLRLIYFSYDVKMKEKGDIPEGYSVSREKKERFSLILESASTNQTSMYLCASRAHSTGGNEQFFGPGTRLTVL.

The chain employs TRBV6-5 and TRBJ1-2, with D possibly matching TRBD1 (6 bases). The CDR3 length is 14 residues. Trimming removed 6 bases from V and 6 bases from J, with 17 bases in between. Per germline, CDR1 MNHEY and CDR2 SVGAGI. DNA of the CDR3: TGTGCCAGCAGGTCTACAGGGTTTGGTCATGGCTACACCTTC. Amino acid sequence: CASRSTGFGHGYTF.

The V gene is TRBV7-9, the J gene TRBJ2-1, with TRBD2 identical over 9 bases. The germline gives CDR1 SEHNR, CDR2 FQNEAQ (reference sequence). This CDR3 has 14 residues. Trimming took 7 bases from V and 2 from J; bases not matched to a gene: 3. This chain's CDR3 is CASTVAGAYNEQFF. The CDR3 region has the DNA TGTGCCAGCACAGTAGCGGGAGCCTACAATGAGCAGTTCTTC.